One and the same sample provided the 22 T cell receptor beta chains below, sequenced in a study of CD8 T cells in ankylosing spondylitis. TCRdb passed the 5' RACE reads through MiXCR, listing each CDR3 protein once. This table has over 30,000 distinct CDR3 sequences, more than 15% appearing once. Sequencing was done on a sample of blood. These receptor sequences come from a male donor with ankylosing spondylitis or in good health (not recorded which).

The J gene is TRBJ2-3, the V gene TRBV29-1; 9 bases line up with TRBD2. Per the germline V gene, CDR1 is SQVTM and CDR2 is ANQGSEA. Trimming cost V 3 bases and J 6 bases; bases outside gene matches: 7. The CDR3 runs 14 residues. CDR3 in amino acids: CSVETSGAWDTQYF. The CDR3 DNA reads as TGCAGCGTTGAGACTAGCGGAGCTTGGGATACGCAGTATTTT.

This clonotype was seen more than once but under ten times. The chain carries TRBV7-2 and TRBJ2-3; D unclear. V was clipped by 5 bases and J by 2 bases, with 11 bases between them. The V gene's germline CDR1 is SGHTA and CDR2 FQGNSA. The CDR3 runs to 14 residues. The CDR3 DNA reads TGTGCCAGCAGCCCCCGGACGGCCACAGATACGCAGTATTTT. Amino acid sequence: CASSPRTATDTQYF.

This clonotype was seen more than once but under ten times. This chain's CDR3 is CASSLEASGINEQFF. In DNA form, the CDR3 reads TGTGCCAGCAGCTTAGAGGCTAGCGGGATCAATGAGCAGTTCTTC. The chain couples TRBV7-2 to TRBJ2-1; 9 bases map to TRBD2. J was trimmed by 6 bases and V by 1 base; bases with no gene match: 4. CDR3 length equals 15 residues. Germline lookup yields CDR1 SGHTA and CDR2 FQGNSA.

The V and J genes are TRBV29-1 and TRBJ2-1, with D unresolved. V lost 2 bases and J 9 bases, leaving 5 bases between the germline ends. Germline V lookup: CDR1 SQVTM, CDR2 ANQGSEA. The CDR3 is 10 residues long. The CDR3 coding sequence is TGCAGCGTTGAACTCGGTGAGCAGTTCTTC. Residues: CSVELGEQFF.

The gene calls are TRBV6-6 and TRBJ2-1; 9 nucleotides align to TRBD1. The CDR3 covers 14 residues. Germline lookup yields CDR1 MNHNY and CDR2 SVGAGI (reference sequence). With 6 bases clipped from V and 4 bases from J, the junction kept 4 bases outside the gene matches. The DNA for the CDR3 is TGTGCCAGCAGGGCCGGGACAGGGTACAATGAGCAGTTCTTC. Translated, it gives CASRAGTGYNEQFF.

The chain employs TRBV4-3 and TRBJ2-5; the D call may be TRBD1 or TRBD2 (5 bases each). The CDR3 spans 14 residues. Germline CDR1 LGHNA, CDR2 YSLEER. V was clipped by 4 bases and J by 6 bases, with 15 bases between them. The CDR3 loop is CASSPSGTRQTQYF. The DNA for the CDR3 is TGCGCCAGCAGCCCCTCCGGGACCCGACAGACCCAGTACTTC.

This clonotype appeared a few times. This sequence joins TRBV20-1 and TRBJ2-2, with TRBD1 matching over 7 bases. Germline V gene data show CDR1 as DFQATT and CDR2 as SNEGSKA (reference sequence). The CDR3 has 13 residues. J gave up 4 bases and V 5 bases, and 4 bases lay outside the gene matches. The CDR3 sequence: CSAFAGGTGELFF. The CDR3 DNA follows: TGCAGTGCTTTCGCAGGGGGCACCGGGGAGCTGTTTTTT.

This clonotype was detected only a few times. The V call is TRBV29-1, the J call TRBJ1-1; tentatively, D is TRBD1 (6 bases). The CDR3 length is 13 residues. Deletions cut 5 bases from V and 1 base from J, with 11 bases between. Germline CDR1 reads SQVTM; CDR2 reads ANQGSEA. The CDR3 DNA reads TGCAGCGTTACGGGGGGCTCGAACACTGAAGCTTTCTTT. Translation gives CSVTGGSNTEAFF.

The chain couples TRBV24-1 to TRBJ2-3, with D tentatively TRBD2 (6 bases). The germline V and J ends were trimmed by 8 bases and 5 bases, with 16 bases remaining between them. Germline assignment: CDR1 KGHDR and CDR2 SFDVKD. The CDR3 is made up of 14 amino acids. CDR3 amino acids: CATKRREFVDTQYF. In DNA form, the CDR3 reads TGTGCCACCAAAAGACGGGAGTTCGTAGATACGCAGTATTTT.

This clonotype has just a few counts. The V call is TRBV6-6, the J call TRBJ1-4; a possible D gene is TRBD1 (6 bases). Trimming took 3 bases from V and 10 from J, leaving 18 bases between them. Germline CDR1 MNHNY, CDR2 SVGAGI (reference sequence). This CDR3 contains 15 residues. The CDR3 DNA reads TGTGCCAGCAGTTATTCTCCACCCGAACAGGGAAAACTGTTTTTT. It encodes CASSYSPPEQGKLFF.

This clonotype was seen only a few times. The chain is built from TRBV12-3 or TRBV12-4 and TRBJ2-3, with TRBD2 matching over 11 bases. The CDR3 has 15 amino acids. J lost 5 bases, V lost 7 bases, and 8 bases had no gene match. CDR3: CASTYSGGAGDTQYF. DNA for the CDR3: TGTGCCAGCACCTATAGCGGGGGGGCTGGAGATACGCAGTATTTT.

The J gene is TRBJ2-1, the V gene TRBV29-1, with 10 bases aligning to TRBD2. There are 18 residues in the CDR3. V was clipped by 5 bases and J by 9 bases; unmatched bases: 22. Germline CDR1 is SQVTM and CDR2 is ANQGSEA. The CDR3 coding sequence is TGCAGCGTTCTTGCCCCGGCACTAGCGGGGTTCCTATCGAGTGAGCAGTTCTTC. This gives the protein CSVLAPALAGFLSSEQFF.

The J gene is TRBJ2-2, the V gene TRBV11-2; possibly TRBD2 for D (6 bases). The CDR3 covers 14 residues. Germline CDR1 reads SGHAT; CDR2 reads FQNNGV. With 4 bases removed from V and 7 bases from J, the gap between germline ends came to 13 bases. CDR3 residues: CASSSIGGSGELFF. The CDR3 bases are TGTGCCAGCAGCTCTATCGGGGGAAGCGGGGAGCTGTTTTTT.

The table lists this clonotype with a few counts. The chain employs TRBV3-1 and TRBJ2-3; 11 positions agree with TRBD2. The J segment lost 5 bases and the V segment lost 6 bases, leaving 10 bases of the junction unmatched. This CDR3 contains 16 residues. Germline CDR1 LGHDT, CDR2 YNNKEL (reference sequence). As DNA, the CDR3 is TGTGCCAGCAGTCCAAGTAGCGGGGGGGTAGGAGATACGCAGTATTTT. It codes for CASSPSSGGVGDTQYF.

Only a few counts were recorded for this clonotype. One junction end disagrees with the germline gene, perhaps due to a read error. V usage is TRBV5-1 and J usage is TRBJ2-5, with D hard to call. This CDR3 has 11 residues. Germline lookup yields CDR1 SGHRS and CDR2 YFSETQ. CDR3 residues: CASTLGETQYF. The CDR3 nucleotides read TGCGCCAGCACCTTGGGTGAGACCCAGTACTTC.

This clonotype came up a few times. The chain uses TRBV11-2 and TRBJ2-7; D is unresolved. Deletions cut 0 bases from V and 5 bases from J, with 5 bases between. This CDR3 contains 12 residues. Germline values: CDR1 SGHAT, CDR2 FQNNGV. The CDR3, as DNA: TGTGCCAGCAGCTTAGAGTACGACGAGCAGTACTTC. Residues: CASSLEYDEQYF. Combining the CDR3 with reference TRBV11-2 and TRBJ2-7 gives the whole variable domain EAGVAQSPRYKIIEKRQSVAFWCNPISGHATLYWYQQILGQGPKLLIQFQNNGVVDDSQLPKDRFSAERLKGVDSTLKIQPAKLEDSAVYLCASSLEYDEQYFGPGTRLTVT.

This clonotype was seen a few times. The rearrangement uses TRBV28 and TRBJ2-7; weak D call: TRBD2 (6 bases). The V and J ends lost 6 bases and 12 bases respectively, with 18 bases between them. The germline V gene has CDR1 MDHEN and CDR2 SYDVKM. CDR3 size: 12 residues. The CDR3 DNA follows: TGTGCCAGCAGCTCCGGGACTCTTATCCCGTACTTC. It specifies CASSSGTLIPYF.

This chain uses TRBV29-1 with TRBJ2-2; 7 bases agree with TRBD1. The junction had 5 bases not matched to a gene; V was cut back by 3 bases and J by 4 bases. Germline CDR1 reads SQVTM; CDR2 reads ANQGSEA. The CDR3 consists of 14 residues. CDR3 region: CSVESTGATGELFF. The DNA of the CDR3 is TGCAGCGTTGAGAGCACAGGGGCCACCGGGGAGCTGTTTTTT.

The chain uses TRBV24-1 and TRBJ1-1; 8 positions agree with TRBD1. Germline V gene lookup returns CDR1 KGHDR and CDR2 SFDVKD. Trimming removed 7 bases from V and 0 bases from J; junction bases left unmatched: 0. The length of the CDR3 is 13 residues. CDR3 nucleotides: TGTGCCACCAGGACAGGGGTGAACACTGAAGCTTTCTTT. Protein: CATRTGVNTEAFF.

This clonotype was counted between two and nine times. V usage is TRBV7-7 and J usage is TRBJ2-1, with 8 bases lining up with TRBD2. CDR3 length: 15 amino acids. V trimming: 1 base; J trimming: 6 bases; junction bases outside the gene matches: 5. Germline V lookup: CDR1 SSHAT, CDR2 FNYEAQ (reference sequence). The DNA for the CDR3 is TGTGCCAGCAGCTTAGGTGCGACTAGCGCCAATGAGCAGTTCTTC. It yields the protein CASSLGATSANEQFF.

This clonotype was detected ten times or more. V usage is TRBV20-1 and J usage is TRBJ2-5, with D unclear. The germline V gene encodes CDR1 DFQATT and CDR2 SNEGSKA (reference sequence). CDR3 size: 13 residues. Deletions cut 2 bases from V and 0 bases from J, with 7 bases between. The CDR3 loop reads CSARRPDQETQYF. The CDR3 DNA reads TGCAGTGCTAGAAGACCCGACCAAGAGACCCAGTACTTC.

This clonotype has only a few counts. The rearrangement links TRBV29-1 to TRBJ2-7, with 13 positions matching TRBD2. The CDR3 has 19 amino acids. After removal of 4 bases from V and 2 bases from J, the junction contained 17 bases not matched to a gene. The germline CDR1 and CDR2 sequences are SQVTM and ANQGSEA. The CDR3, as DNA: TGCAGCGTTGGTGGGTGGACTAGCGGGAGTTTCTCCCCAACCTACGAGCAGTACTTC. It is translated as CSVGGWTSGSFSPTYEQYF.